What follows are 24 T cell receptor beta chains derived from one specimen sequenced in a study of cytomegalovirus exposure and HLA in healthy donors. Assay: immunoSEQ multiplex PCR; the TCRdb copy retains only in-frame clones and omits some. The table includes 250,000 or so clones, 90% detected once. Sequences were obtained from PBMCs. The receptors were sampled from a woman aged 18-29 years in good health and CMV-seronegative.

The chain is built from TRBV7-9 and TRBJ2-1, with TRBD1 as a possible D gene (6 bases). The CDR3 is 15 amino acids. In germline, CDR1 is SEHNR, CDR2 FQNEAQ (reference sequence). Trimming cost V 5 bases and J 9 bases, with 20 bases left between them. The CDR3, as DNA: TGTGCCAGCAGCCAGCTGTTACAGGGATCCGGTGAGCAGTTCTTC. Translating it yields CASSQLLQGSGEQFF. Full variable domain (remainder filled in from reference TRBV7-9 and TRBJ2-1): DTGVSQNPRHKITKRGQNVTFRCDPISEHNRLYWYRQTLGQGPEFLTYFQNEAQLEKSRLLSDRFSAERPKGSFSTLEIQRTEQGDSAMYLCASSQLLQGSGEQFFGPGTRLTVL.

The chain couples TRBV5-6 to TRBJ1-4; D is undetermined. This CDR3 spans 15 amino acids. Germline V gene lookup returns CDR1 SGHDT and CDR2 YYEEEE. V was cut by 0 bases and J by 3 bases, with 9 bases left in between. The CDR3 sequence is CASSLAGGPNEKLFF. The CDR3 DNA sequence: TGTGCCAGCAGCTTGGCTGGCGGCCCTAATGAAAAACTGTTTTTT.

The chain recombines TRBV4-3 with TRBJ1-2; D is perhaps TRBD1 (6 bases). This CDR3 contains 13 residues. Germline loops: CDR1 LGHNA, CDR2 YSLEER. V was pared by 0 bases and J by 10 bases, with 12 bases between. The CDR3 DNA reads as TGCGCCAGCAGCCAAGACGGGTGGGGACACTACACCTTC. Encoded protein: CASSQDGWGHYTF.

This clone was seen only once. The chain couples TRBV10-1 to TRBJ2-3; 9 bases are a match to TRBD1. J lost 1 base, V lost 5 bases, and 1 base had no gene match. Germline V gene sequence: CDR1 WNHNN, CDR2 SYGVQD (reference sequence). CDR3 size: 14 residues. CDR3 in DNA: TGCGCCAGCAGTCGGGACAGGGGCACAGATACGCAGTATTTT. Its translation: CASSRDRGTDTQYF.

CDR3 in DNA: TGTGCCAGCAGTCCGCCGACAGGGGTATCCACAGATACGCAGTATTTT. This encodes CASSPPTGVSTDTQYF. The chain combines TRBV27 with TRBJ2-3, with 8 bases lining up with TRBD1. Germline CDR1 is MNHEY and CDR2 is SMNVEV (reference sequence). V gave up 5 bases and J gave up 2 bases; unmatched junction bases: 9. The length of the CDR3 is 16 residues.

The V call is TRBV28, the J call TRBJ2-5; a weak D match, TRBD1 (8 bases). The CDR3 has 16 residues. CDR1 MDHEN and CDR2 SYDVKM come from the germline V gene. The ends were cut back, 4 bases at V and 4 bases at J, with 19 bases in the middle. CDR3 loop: CASSSYRGGAGETQYF. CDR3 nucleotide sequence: TGTGCCAGCAGTTCCTACAGGGGGGGGGCTGGAGAGACCCAGTACTTC.

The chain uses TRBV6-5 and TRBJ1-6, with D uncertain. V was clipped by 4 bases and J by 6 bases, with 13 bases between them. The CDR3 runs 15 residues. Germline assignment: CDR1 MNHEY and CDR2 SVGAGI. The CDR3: CASSFPGEGNSPLHF. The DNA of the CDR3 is TGTGCCAGCAGTTTTCCCGGAGAGGGTAATTCACCCCTCCACTTT.

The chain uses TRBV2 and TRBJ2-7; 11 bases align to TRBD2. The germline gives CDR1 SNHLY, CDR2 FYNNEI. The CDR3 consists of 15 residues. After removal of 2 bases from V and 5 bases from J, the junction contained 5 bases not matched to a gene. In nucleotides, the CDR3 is TGTGCCAGCAGTGAAAGGCTAGCGGGGGGAAACGAGCAGTACTTC. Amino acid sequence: CASSERLAGGNEQYF.

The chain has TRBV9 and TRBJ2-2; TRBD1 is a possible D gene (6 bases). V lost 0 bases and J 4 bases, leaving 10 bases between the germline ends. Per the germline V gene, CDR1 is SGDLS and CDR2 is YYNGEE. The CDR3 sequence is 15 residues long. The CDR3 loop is CASSVARGTTGELFF. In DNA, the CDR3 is TGTGCCAGCAGCGTAGCTAGGGGGACCACCGGGGAGCTGTTTTTT. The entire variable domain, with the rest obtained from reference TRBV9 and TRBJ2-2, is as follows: DSGVTQTPKHLITATGQRVTLRCSPRSGDLSVYWYQQSLDQGLQFLIQYYNGEERAKGNILERFSAQQFPDLHSELNLSSLELGDSALYFCASSVARGTTGELFFGEGSRLTVL.

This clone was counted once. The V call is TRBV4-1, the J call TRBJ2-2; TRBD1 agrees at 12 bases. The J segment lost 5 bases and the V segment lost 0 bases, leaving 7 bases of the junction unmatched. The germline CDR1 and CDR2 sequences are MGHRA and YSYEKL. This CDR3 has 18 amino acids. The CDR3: CASSQERDRGLWTGELFF. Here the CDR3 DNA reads TGCGCCAGCAGCCAAGAGAGGGACAGGGGGCTTTGGACCGGGGAGCTGTTTTTT.

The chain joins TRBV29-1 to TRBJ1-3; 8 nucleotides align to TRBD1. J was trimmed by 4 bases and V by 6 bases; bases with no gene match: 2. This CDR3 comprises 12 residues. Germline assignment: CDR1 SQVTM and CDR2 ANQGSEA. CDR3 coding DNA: TGCAGCGTGACAGGGGACGGAAACACCATATATTTT. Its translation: CSVTGDGNTIYF.

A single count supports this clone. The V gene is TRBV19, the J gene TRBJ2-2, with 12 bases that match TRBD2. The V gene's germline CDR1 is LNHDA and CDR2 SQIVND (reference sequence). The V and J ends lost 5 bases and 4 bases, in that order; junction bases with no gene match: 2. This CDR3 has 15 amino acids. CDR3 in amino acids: CASSSSGGVTGELFF. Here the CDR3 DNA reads TGTGCCAGTAGTTCTAGCGGGGGGGTCACCGGGGAGCTGTTTTTT.

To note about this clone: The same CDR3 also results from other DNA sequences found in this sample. The CDR3 DNA reads TGTGCCAGCAGCGTAGTAGGCGGGGAGACCCAGTACTTC. Protein sequence: CASSVVGGETQYF. V gene TRBV9 combines with J gene TRBJ2-5; D perhaps matches TRBD2 (5 bases). CDR1 and CDR2 from the germline V gene are SGDLS and YYNGEE. V shed 0 bases and J shed 5 bases, with 8 bases lying between them. This CDR3 has 13 amino acids. The full variable domain, rest sourced from reference TRBV9 and TRBJ2-5, is DSGVTQTPKHLITATGQRVTLRCSPRSGDLSVYWYQQSLDQGLQFLIQYYNGEERAKGNILERFSAQQFPDLHSELNLSSLELGDSALYFCASSVVGGETQYFGPGTRLLVL.

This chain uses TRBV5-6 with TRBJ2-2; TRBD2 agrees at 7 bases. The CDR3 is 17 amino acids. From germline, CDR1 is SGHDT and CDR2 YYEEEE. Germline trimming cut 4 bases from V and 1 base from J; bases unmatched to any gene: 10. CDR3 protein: CASSLRGVGRNTGELFF. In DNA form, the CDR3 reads TGTGCCAGCAGCCTCCGGGGGGTAGGGCGGAACACCGGGGAGCTGTTTTTT.

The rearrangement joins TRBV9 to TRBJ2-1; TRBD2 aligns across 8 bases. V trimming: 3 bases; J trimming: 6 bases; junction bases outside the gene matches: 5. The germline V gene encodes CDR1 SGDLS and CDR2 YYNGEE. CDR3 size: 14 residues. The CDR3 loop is CASSASGGFNEQFF. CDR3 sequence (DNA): TGTGCCAGCAGCGCTTCGGGGGGGTTCAATGAGCAGTTCTTC.

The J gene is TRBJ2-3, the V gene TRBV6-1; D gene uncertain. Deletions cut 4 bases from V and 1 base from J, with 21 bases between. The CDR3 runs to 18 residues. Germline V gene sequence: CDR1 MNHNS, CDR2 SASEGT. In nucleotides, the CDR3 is TGTGCCAGCAGTGTGTTGGATTCCCGGGTTGTCGGCACAGATACGCAGTATTTT. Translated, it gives CASSVLDSRVVGTDTQYF.

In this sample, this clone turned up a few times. CDR3 in DNA: TGCGCCAGCAGTCAAAACGGACAGGGCAACACCGGGGAGCTGTTTTTT. This translates into CASSQNGQGNTGELFF. This sequence joins TRBV5-1 and TRBJ2-2; 8 positions agree with TRBD1. V shed 5 bases, J shed 2 bases, and the junction held 8 bases outside the gene matches. The CDR3 extends over 16 amino acids. Germline values: CDR1 SGHRS, CDR2 YFSETQ. Supplemented by reference TRBV5-1 and TRBJ2-2, the full variable domain reads KAGVTQTPRYLIKTRGQQVTLSCSPISGHRSVSWYQQTPGQGLQFLFEYFSETQRNKGNFPGRFSGRQFSNSRSEMNVSTLELGDSALYLCASSQNGQGNTGELFFGEGSRLTVL.

Here the CDR3 DNA reads TGTGCCAGCAGTTTCGCGGGAGACGGAAACACCATATATTTT. Translating gives CASSFAGDGNTIYF. This sequence joins TRBV28 and TRBJ1-3; unclear D gene. The CDR3 is 14 residues long. Germline V gene sequence: CDR1 MDHEN, CDR2 SYDVKM. The V end lost 3 bases, the J end lost 4 bases, and 10 bases lay between the germline ends.

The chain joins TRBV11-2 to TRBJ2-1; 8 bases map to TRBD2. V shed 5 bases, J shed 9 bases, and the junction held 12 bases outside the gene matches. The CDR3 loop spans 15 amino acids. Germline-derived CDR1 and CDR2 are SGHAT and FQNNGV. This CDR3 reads CASSPRAGGAPEQFF. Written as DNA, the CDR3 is TGTGCCAGCAGCCCCCGTGCCGGGGGGGCCCCTGAGCAGTTCTTC. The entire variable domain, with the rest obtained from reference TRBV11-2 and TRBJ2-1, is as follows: EAGVAQSPRYKIIEKRQSVAFWCNPISGHATLYWYQQILGQGPKLLIQFQNNGVVDDSQLPKDRFSAERLKGVDSTLKIQPAKLEDSAVYLCASSPRAGGAPEQFFGPGTRLTVL.

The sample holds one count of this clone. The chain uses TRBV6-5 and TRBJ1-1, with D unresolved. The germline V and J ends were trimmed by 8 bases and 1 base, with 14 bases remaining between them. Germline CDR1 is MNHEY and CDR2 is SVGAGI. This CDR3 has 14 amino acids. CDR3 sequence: CASVREGGNTEAFF. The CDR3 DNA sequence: TGTGCCAGCGTGAGGGAGGGCGGGAACACTGAAGCTTTCTTT.

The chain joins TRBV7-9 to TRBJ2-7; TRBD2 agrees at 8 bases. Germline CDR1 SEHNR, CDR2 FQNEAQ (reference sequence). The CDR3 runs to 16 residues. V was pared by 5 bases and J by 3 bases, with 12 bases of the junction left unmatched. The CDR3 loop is CASSPVGLAGHYEQYF. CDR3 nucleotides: TGTGCCAGCAGCCCAGTGGGCTTAGCGGGGCACTACGAGCAGTACTTC.

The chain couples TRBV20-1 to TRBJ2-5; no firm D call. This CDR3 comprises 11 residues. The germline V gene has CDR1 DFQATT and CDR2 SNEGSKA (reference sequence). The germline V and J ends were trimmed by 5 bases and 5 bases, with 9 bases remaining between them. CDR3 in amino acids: CSALVKETQYF. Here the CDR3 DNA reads TGCAGTGCTCTAGTTAAGGAGACCCAGTACTTC.

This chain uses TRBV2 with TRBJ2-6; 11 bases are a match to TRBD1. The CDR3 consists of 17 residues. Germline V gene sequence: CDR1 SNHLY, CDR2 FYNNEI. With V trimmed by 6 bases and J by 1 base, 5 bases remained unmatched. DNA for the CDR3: TGTGCCAGCAGCGGACAGGGGGCAGTTTCTGGGGCCAACGTCCTGACTTTC. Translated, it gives CASSGQGAVSGANVLTF.

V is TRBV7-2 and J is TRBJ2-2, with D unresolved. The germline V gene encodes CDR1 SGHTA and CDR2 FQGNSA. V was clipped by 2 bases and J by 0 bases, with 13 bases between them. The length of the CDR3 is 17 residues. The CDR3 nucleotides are TGTGCCAGCAGCTTACGGGTCGGCGTTTCGAACACCGGGGAGCTGTTTTTT. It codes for CASSLRVGVSNTGELFF.